The 21 T cell receptor beta chains below come from one sample, sequenced in a study of human T cells and chemical hapten exposure. In TCRdb, the RACE reads were re-called with MiXCR into one record per CDR3 protein. The sample records tens of thousands of distinct CDR3 sequences, about 9.6% being singletons. Time point indicated: patch test 2, 6 weeks after DPC sensitization. Treatment given: therapeutic diphenylcyclopropenone sensitization with weekly scalp DPC. Whole blood that had not been fractionated was the source of extracted total RNA. The sequences come from whole blood, collected in connection with sensitization to the hapten diphenylcyclopropenone (DPC). The receptors here all came from a woman in her 30s with alopecia areata. Some clones in this sample may be carry-over from other donors' samples.

This clonotype was picked up many times. The rearrangement uses TRBV6-2 or TRBV6-3 and TRBJ2-7, with 9 bases fitting TRBD1. The length of the CDR3 is 15 residues. Trimming at V came to 6 bases and at J to 2 bases, leaving 8 bases not matched to a gene. Per the germline V gene, CDR1 is MNHEY and CDR2 is SVGEGT. The CDR3 region is CASRSRQGGAYEQYF. The CDR3 DNA is TGTGCCAGCAGGAGCCGACAGGGGGGAGCCTACGAGCAGTACTTC.

The chain links TRBV7-9 to TRBJ2-1, with D possibly TRBD2 on 6 matching bases. The CDR3 extends over 15 amino acids. Germline CDR1 SEHNR, CDR2 FQNEAQ (reference sequence). Trimming pared 6 bases from V and 5 bases from J, leaving 17 bases between. The CDR3 DNA reads as TGTGCCAGCAGACAAACTAGCCGCCGTCACAATGAGCAGTTCTTC. Its translation is CASRQTSRRHNEQFF.

This clonotype was picked up many times. The rearrangement links TRBV20-1 to TRBJ1-2; 9 positions match TRBD1. Losses at the gene ends were 0 bases for V and 6 bases for J; bases not matched to a gene: 14. The CDR3 has 17 amino acids. CDR1 is DFQATT and CDR2 is SNEGSKA in the germline V gene (reference sequence). In DNA form, the CDR3 reads TGCAGTGCTAGAGACGTCGGACAGGGGATGGGATTACATGGCTACACCTTC. Its translation: CSARDVGQGMGLHGYTF.

In its sample, this clonotype was seen a few times. CDR3 loop: CASSFDRGEETQYF. The CDR3 nucleotides read TGTGCCAGCAGCTTCGACAGGGGTGAAGAGACCCAGTACTTC. V is TRBV7-2 and J is TRBJ2-5; 8 positions match TRBD1. With 3 bases clipped from V and 3 bases from J, the junction kept 3 bases outside the gene matches. CDR1 and CDR2 from the germline V gene are SGHTA and FQGNSA. This CDR3 contains 14 residues.

This clonotype has at least ten counts. The chain links TRBV7-2 to TRBJ2-5, with 13 bases that match TRBD2. With V trimmed by 3 bases and J by 5 bases, 3 bases remained unmatched. This CDR3 is 15 amino acids long. Germline V gene data show CDR1 as SGHTA and CDR2 as FQGNSA. CDR3 coding DNA: TGTGCCAGCAGCTTTACTAGCGGGGGGGCGGAGACCCAGTACTTC. Translating it yields CASSFTSGGAETQYF.

This clonotype was observed a few times. The chain has TRBV11-2 and TRBJ1-1; a weak D match, TRBD1 (5 bases). CDR1 is SGHAT, CDR2 FQNNGV, per germline. V shed 1 base and J shed 7 bases, with 7 bases lying between them. The CDR3 covers 12 residues. CDR3 in amino acids: CASSLATVEAFF. The CDR3 region has the DNA TGTGCCAGCAGCTTAGCGACAGTTGAAGCTTTCTTT.

At least ten counts were recorded for this clonotype. The chain combines TRBV12-3 or TRBV12-4 with TRBJ1-4; 7 bases are a match to TRBD1. The CDR3 runs 15 residues. The V gene end was trimmed by 3 bases and the J gene end by 8 bases; junction bases not matched to a gene: 9. This chain's CDR3 is CASSFGGQGDEKLFF. CDR3 in DNA: TGTGCCAGCAGTTTTGGTGGGCAGGGGGACGAAAAACTGTTTTTT.

This clonotype was detected a few times. The V gene is TRBV7-9, the J gene TRBJ2-7; TRBD1 agrees at 7 bases. The CDR3 length is 14 residues. V dropped 5 bases and J dropped 6; count of bases not matched to a gene: 10. The germline V gene encodes CDR1 SEHNR and CDR2 FQNEAQ (reference sequence). CDR3 in amino acids: CASSPRTGLGEQYF. CDR3 in DNA: TGTGCCAGCAGCCCAAGGACAGGTTTGGGCGAGCAGTACTTC.

The V call is TRBV7-8, the J call TRBJ1-5, with 8 positions matching TRBD1. The CDR3 is 17 amino acids. The germline gives CDR1 SGHVS, CDR2 FQNEAQ. The J segment lost 6 bases and the V segment lost 4 bases, leaving 14 bases of the junction unmatched. CDR3 amino acids: CASSSNGQGRPGQPQHF. CDR3 sequence (DNA): TGTGCCAGCAGCTCTAACGGACAGGGAAGGCCGGGTCAGCCCCAGCATTTT.

This chain links TRBV30 with TRBJ2-2; 9 bases are shared with TRBD1. The V and J ends lost 4 bases and 0 bases, in that order; junction bases with no gene match: 9. CDR1 is GTSNPN, CDR2 SVGIG, per germline (reference sequence). The CDR3 sequence is 17 residues long. The CDR3 spells CAWKKTGGVANTGELFF. The CDR3 DNA sequence: TGTGCCTGGAAAAAAACAGGGGGCGTCGCGAACACCGGGGAGCTGTTTTTT.

The CDR3 DNA follows: TGTGCCAGCAGTTTGGCATACAGGGGCCTGAATTCACCCCTCCACTTT. Amino acids: CASSLAYRGLNSPLHF. The V gene is TRBV27, the J gene TRBJ1-6; TRBD1 matches at 7 bases. Germline V gives CDR1 MNHEY, CDR2 SMNVEV (reference sequence). After removal of 3 bases from V and 7 bases from J, the junction contained 9 bases not matched to a gene. This CDR3 comprises 16 residues.

V and J are TRBV20-1 and TRBJ1-2; a weak D match, TRBD1 (5 bases). The length of the CDR3 is 15 residues. V was clipped by 6 bases and J by 4 bases, with 21 bases between them. CDR1 is DFQATT, CDR2 SNEGSKA, per germline (reference sequence). CDR3 in DNA: TGCAGTGCGCCTCCCCCGGGAAGGGGTGGCTATGGCTACACCTTC. Residues: CSAPPPGRGGYGYTF.

The chain combines TRBV29-1 with TRBJ1-3; TRBD1 is a possible D gene (5 bases). The germline V and J ends were trimmed by 4 bases and 0 bases, with 7 bases remaining between them. Per the germline V gene, CDR1 is SQVTM and CDR2 is ANQGSEA. The CDR3 has 13 amino acids. CDR3 nucleotide sequence: TGCAGCGTTGTACAGGACTCTGGAAACACCATATATTTT. Its protein product is CSVVQDSGNTIYF.

V usage is TRBV11-2 and J usage is TRBJ1-3; D is unclear. CDR3 length equals 14 residues. The ends were cut back, 1 base at V and 4 bases at J, with 8 bases in the middle. Germline V gene lookup returns CDR1 SGHAT and CDR2 FQNNGV. The CDR3 here is CASSLAQPGNTIYF. The CDR3 coding sequence is TGTGCCAGCAGCTTAGCTCAGCCGGGAAACACCATATATTTT.

CDR3 DNA: TGCGCCAGCAGCGAGGGACAGTGGAACACCGGGGAGCTGTTTTTT. Residues: CASSEGQWNTGELFF. The rearrangement uses TRBV5-1 and TRBJ2-2; 7 positions match TRBD1. Germline values: CDR1 SGHRS, CDR2 YFSETQ. Germline trimming cut 4 bases from V and 1 base from J; bases unmatched to any gene: 4. The CDR3 has 15 residues.

There are many counts of this clonotype. This chain connects TRBV5-1 to TRBJ1-4; possible D gene TRBD1, 6 bases. V was shortened by 3 bases and J by 8 bases, with 17 bases between the two germline ends. The germline CDR1 and CDR2 sequences are SGHRS and YFSETQ. The CDR3 length is 15 residues. CDR3 amino acids: CASSSGGRGEEKLFF. CDR3 coding DNA: TGCGCCAGCAGCTCGGGCGGCAGGGGAGAAGAAAAACTGTTTTTT.

In this sample, this clonotype turned up many times. The chain links TRBV30 to TRBJ1-1, with 8 nucleotides matching TRBD1. The CDR3 length is 13 residues. J gave up 1 base and V 8 bases, and 6 bases lay outside the gene matches. The germline V gene encodes CDR1 GTSNPN and CDR2 SVGIG (reference sequence). The CDR3: CARADRANTEAFF. CDR3 DNA sequence: TGTGCCCGAGCGGACAGGGCGAACACTGAAGCTTTCTTT.

The CDR3 DNA follows: TGCAGTGCGCCCCCCAGCGGGGCGGGGACCCAGTACTTC. Translating gives CSAPPSGAGTQYF. J is TRBJ2-5 and V is TRBV20-1, with TRBD2 matching 7 bases. The ends lost 6 bases at V and 7 bases at J; junction bases unmatched: 11. Germline V gene lookup returns CDR1 DFQATT and CDR2 SNEGSKA (reference sequence). There are 13 residues in the CDR3.

This clonotype has at least ten counts. The V and J genes are TRBV7-2 and TRBJ1-5; 8 nucleotides match TRBD1. This CDR3 is 15 amino acids long. V shed 5 bases and J 1 base; nucleotides not matched to a gene: 4. Per germline, CDR1 SGHTA and CDR2 FQGNSA. CDR3 residues: CASSTTGASNQPQHF. The CDR3 DNA sequence: TGTGCCAGCAGCACGACAGGGGCAAGCAATCAGCCCCAGCATTTT.

This clonotype was observed at least ten times. This chain links TRBV7-2 with TRBJ2-5, with TRBD1 matching 11 bases. J gave up 4 bases and V 4 bases, and 8 bases lay outside the gene matches. The CDR3 is 16 amino acids. Germline V gene data show CDR1 as SGHTA and CDR2 as FQGNSA. The CDR3 DNA reads TGTGCCAGCAGCTACGAAATCGGGACAGGGGGAGAGACCCAGTACTTC. Amino acids: CASSYEIGTGGETQYF.

This clonotype was seen a handful of times. This rearrangement joins TRBV12-3 or TRBV12-4 to TRBJ2-1; D might be TRBD2 (7 bases). V shed 8 bases and J shed 0 bases, with 17 bases lying between them. There are 16 residues in the CDR3. The CDR3 DNA follows: TGTGCCAGCCTCTCAAGGGGGGGCAGCTCCTACAATGAGCAGTTCTTC. Translated: CASLSRGGSSYNEQFF.